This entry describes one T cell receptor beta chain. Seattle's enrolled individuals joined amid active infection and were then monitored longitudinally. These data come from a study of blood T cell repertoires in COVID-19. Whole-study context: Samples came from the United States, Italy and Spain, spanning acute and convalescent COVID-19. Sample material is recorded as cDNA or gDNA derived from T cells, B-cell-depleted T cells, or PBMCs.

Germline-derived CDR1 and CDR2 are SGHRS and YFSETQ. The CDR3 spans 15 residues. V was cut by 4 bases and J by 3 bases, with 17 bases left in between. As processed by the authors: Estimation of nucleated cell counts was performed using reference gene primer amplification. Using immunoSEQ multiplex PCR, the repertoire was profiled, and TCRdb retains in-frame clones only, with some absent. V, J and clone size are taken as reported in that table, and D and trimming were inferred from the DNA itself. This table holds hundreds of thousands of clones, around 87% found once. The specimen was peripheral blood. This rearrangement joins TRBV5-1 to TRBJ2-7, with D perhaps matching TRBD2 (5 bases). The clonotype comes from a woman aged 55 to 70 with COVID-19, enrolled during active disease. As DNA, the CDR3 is TGCGCCAGCAGCGGCGGGCCAACGGTGGACTACGAGCAGTACTTC. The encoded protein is CASSGGPTVDYEQYF.